One and the same sample provided the 4 T cell receptor beta chains below, sequenced in a study of blood T cells in healthy people across ages. A second 7 to 11 cycle PCR used barcoded and J-beta primers. TCRdb analysed the 5' RACE reads with MiXCR anew, one entry per CDR3 protein. The sample holds over a million distinct CDR3 sequences; under 45% are singletons and the top ten take approximately 20%. Sequencing was carried out using blood. The receptors come from a woman aged 60-70 years in good health.

Ten or more counts support this clonotype. It may be a read error: a sequence one base away is much more abundant. The gene calls are TRBV7-2 and TRBJ2-5; possible D gene TRBD2, 5 bases. V was shortened by 5 bases and J by 3 bases, with 19 bases between the two germline ends. CDR3 length equals 16 residues. Looked up from germline, CDR1 is SGHTA and CDR2 is FQGNSA. The DNA of the CDR3 is TGTGCCAGCAGCCCCGGGGTACGAGCGCAAAAAGAGACCCAGTACTTC. Residues: CASSPGVRAQKETQYF.

The chain joins TRBV12-3 or TRBV12-4 to TRBJ1-2; unclear D gene. The CDR3 runs 14 residues. The ends were cut back, 3 bases at V and 0 bases at J, with 8 bases in the middle. CDR3: CASSFGVTNYGYTF. The CDR3 bases are TGTGCCAGCAGTTTCGGAGTGACTAACTATGGCTACACCTTC.

V is TRBV4-1 and J is TRBJ2-1, with D unclear. V lost 1 base to trimming and J lost 0 bases, with 10 bases between them. CDR3 size: 16 residues. The V gene's germline CDR1 is MGHRA and CDR2 YSYEKL. In DNA form, the CDR3 reads TGCGCCAGCAGCCAAGCGGGCCGGCACTCCTACAATGAGCAGTTCTTC. As protein: CASSQAGRHSYNEQFF.

This clonotype occurred many times. The chain employs TRBV29-1 and TRBJ2-1, with no clear D. V was pared by 0 bases and J by 7 bases, with 16 bases between. This CDR3 contains 15 residues. From germline, CDR1 is SQVTM and CDR2 ANQGSEA. CDR3 sequence: CSVEDGEQAGNEQFF. The CDR3 bases are TGCAGCGTTGAAGATGGAGAGCAGGCAGGAAATGAGCAGTTCTTC.